Listed below are T cell receptor beta chains from one sample, sequenced in a study of blood T cell repertoires in COVID-19. Sequenced by immunoSEQ multiplex PCR; TCRdb stores in-frame clones only, minus some. In the table there are approximately 300,000 clones, under 95% of which are singletons. Specimen: PBMCs or T cells enriched from blood (not recorded which). The receptors were sampled from a woman in her 30s who had recovered from COVID-19. CDR3s include the opening cysteine and the closing phenylalanine or tryptophan. The order of the fields is V gene, J gene, CDR3 protein.

>TRBV27|TRBJ1-1
CASRITGGRGTEAFF
>TRBV7-9|TRBJ1-5
CASSHPAGTGGNQPQHF
>TRBV28|TRBJ2-7
CASSKPLLKREQYF
>TRBV2|TRBJ2-2
CASSGLARTGELFF
>TRBV7-6|TRBJ2-6
CASSSGGTGANVLTF
>TRBV27|TRBJ2-1
CASSLKFQGRSYNEQFF
>TRBV19|TRBJ1-1
CASSIGGSEAFF
>TRBV27|TRBJ1-2
CASSLAGYGYTF
>TRBV9|TRBJ2-6
CASSVVDRPGANVLTF
>TRBV12-3/TRBV12-4|TRBJ2-5
CASSSGELVYF
>TRBV5-1|TRBJ2-5
CASSQNRRLAGGYQETQYF
>TRBV7-7|TRBJ2-1
CASSLAPSGSSYNEQFF
>TRBV21-1|TRBJ1-1
CASSKGNRDTEAFF
>TRBV3-1/TRBV3-2|TRBJ1-3
CASSVGDSTIIPGNTIYF
>TRBV14|TRBJ2-3
CASSQGPADTQYF
>TRBV7-6|TRBJ2-2
CASSSQQGSGELFF
>TRBV5-5|TRBJ1-1
CASSFQVRGTEAFF
>TRBV5-8|TRBJ2-7
CASRKDRQNSYEQYF
>TRBV18|TRBJ2-1
CASSPSGSGHNEQFF
>TRBV10-3|TRBJ2-2
CAISERTTGELFF
>TRBV27|TRBJ2-2
CASRAGGITGELFF
>TRBV28|TRBJ1-1
CASSHSLDRGGTEAFF
>TRBV2|TRBJ1-2
CASRYTGGSGYTF
>TRBV30|TRBJ2-7
CAWSVNRDIDYEQYF
>TRBV11-1|TRBJ2-5
CASSLMAFQETQYF
>TRBV6-2/TRBV6-3|TRBJ1-1
CASSFRGTEAFF